The 8 T cell receptor beta chains below come from one sample, sequenced in a study of a mutant IDH1 vaccine in newly diagnosed glioma. Time point specified: week 47, end of study. Vaccination used 300 ug of mutant IDH1 20-mer peptide per dose, with topical imiquimod. These receptors' targets are unknown. The method was immunoSEQ multiplex PCR; TCRdb's version includes in-frame clones alone and lacks a portion of them. The table has around 60,000 clones, 83% seen once. Sequencing used PBMCs, obtained from a glioma patient whose treatment included an IDH1 peptide vaccine. These receptor sequences come from a young man with glioma.

The chain joins TRBV11-2 to TRBJ2-4; TRBD2 matches 7 bases. The CDR3 runs 14 residues. V was pared by 5 bases and J by 5 bases, with 6 bases of the junction left unmatched. Germline V lookup: CDR1 SGHAT, CDR2 FQNNGV. The CDR3 nucleotides read TGTGCCAGCAGCCCATCGGGGGGAGAAAACATTCAGTACTTC. This translates into CASSPSGGENIQYF.

The chain recombines TRBV6-1 with TRBJ2-1; weak D call: TRBD1 (5 bases). Trimming took off 3 bases at V and 8 bases at J, with 17 bases between the two ends. Looked up from germline, CDR1 is MNHNS and CDR2 is SASEGT. The CDR3 runs 15 residues. CDR3 in DNA: TGTGCCAGCAGTGACCCAGGGCAGTTGATGGATGAGCAGTTCTTC. It codes for CASSDPGQLMDEQFF.

The chain links TRBV5-1 to TRBJ1-2; D not certain. V lost 4 bases, J lost 0 bases, and 4 bases lay in between. Germline CDR1 reads SGHRS; CDR2 reads YFSETQ. The CDR3 spans 12 residues. The CDR3: CASSPANYGYTF. The CDR3 bases are TGCGCCAGCAGCCCCGCTAACTATGGCTACACCTTC.

The rearrangement links TRBV10-2 to TRBJ2-5, with 7 bases identical to TRBD2. This CDR3 contains 14 residues. CDR1 and CDR2 (germline): WSHSY, SAAADI. V lost 3 bases, J lost 1 base, and 2 bases stayed unmatched. The DNA of the CDR3 is TGCGCCAGCAGTGACTCGGGGGGCCAAGAGACCCAGTACTTC. It yields the protein CASSDSGGQETQYF.

The chain uses TRBV2 and TRBJ1-5; 10 bases fit TRBD1. J lost 6 bases, V lost 10 bases, and 3 bases had no gene match. The CDR3 totals 12 residues. Germline V gene lookup returns CDR1 SNHLY and CDR2 FYNNEI. CDR3 in DNA: TGTGCCACCGGGACAGGGGTTCAGCCCCAGCATTTT. Translation gives CATGTGVQPQHF. Filled out from reference TRBV2 and TRBJ1-5, the complete variable domain reads EPEVTQTPSHQVTQMGQEVILRCVPISNHLYFYWYRQILGQKVEFLVSFYNNEISEKSEIFDDQFSVERPDGSNFTLKIRSTKLEDSAMYFCATGTGVQPQHFGDGTRLSIL.

The V gene is TRBV5-1, the J gene TRBJ1-5, with D possibly being TRBD1 (6 bases). The V end was cut by 0 bases, the J end by 4 bases, with 26 bases between. CDR1 and CDR2 from the germline V gene are SGHRS and YFSETQ. The CDR3 has 20 residues. CDR3 coding DNA: TGCGCCAGCAGCTTGGGCCCCGCCGGGGCGACAGGTCAGGTAAATCAGCCCCAGCATTTT. This sequence encodes CASSLGPAGATGQVNQPQHF.

The chain couples TRBV28 to TRBJ1-3; a possible D gene is TRBD1 (6 bases). Per germline, CDR1 MDHEN and CDR2 SYDVKM. The CDR3 totals 15 residues. Trimming removed 2 bases from V and 6 bases from J, with 14 bases in between. The CDR3 protein is CASSLGGTLTNTIYF. The CDR3 bases are TGTGCCAGCAGTTTAGGGGGCACATTGACAAACACCATATATTTT.

CDR3 coding DNA: TGCGCCAGCAGCCGTGGGACACTCACAGATACGCAGTATTTT. Protein sequence: CASSRGTLTDTQYF. The chain is built from TRBV5-1 and TRBJ2-3; D possibly corresponds to TRBD1 (6 bases). Looked up from germline, CDR1 is SGHRS and CDR2 is YFSETQ. V lost 4 bases to trimming and J lost 2 bases, with 11 bases between them. The CDR3 is 14 amino acids.